This TCR beta chain was obtained from a study of blood T cell repertoires in COVID-19. As for the study in general: COVID-19 samples collected from the United States, Italy and Spain covered acute and convalescent phases. Sources were T cells, B-cell-depleted T cells, or PBMCs; the material itself was cDNA or gDNA.

CDR1 is SGDLS, CDR2 YYNGEE, per germline. The trim removed 6 bases at V and 6 bases at J, leaving 10 bases unmatched. The CDR3 consists of 14 residues. The table came from immunoSEQ multiplex PCR; TCRdb's copy has only in-frame clones and leaves some out. Among roughly 230,000 clones listed, about 86% were seen once. The J gene is TRBJ1-2, the V gene TRBV9; 8 nucleotides agree with TRBD1. Sequenced: peripheral blood. The source is a man aged 50-59 years with active or convalescent COVID-19. CDR3 region: CASTRQGLRDGYTF. The CDR3 DNA is TGTGCCAGCACCAGACAGGGGCTTAGGGATGGCTACACCTTC.